The source of this T cell receptor beta chain is a study of CD8 T cells in Susac syndrome. Reverse transcription of roughly 0.45 to 1 ug RNA was performed with random hexamers. TCRdb recomputed calls from the immunoSEQ multiplex PCR reads with MiXCR, one row per CDR3 protein. The profile shows some 120,000 distinct CDR3 sequences, approximately 96% of them singletons. CDR1 and CDR2 (germline): SEHNR, FQNEAQ (reference sequence). With 5 bases clipped from V and 0 bases from J, the junction kept 8 bases outside the gene matches. The CDR3 is 16 amino acids. This chain joins TRBV7-9 and TRBJ2-3; TRBD2 matches at 7 bases. The TCR originated in a human donor in good health. Sequencing was performed on CD4+ T cells from PBMCs. The CDR3 coding sequence is TGTGCCAGCAGCCGTCCTAGCGGAACTAGCACAGATACGCAGTATTTT. Its translation is CASSRPSGTSTDTQYF.